This passage covers 13 T cell receptor beta chains from one sample sequenced in a study of breast tumors, draining lymph nodes, adjacent tissues. One entry per CDR3 protein results from TCRdb running MiXCR on the multiplex PCR reads. This sample yields around 130,000 distinct CDR3 sequences, of which nearly 20% are seen a single time; around 3.5% belongs to the top ten. Samples came from axillary lymph nodes draining the breast cancer. Sequenced: axillary lymph node tissue. The receptors were gathered from a female donor with breast cancer. Some clones in this sample may be carry-over from other donors' samples.

Note on this clonotype: A much more abundant neighbour one base away suggests this may be a read error. This sequence joins TRBV2 and TRBJ1-5; no clear D. V was pared by 4 bases and J by 2 bases, with 9 bases between. The CDR3 has 14 residues. The germline gives CDR1 SNHLY, CDR2 FYNNEI. CDR3 sequence: CASSGSPGNQPQHF. The CDR3 region has the DNA TGTGCCAGCAGTGGCTCTCCGGGCAATCAGCCCCAGCATTTT.

This clonotype was observed many times. This rearrangement joins TRBV24-1 to TRBJ2-5; the D is unclear. This CDR3 has 14 amino acids. Trimming removed 5 bases from V and 3 bases from J, with 12 bases in between. Germline lookup yields CDR1 KGHDR and CDR2 SFDVKD. In nucleotides, the CDR3 is TGTGCCACCAGTGCAACCCCCCCGGAAGAGACCCAGTACTTC. This codes for CATSATPPEETQYF.

This clonotype has at least ten counts. The chain recombines TRBV7-8 with TRBJ2-5; a possible D gene is TRBD2 (5 bases). Trimming pared 1 base from V and 5 bases from J, leaving 11 bases between. Germline V gene data show CDR1 as SGHVS and CDR2 as FQNEAQ. This CDR3 has 14 amino acids. CDR3 amino acids: CASSLGPGKETQYF. As DNA, the CDR3 is TGTGCCAGCAGCTTAGGCCCGGGGAAGGAGACCCAGTACTTC.

This clonotype was counted at least ten times. The chain employs TRBV9 and TRBJ2-7, with D uncertain. The germline CDR1 and CDR2 sequences are SGDLS and YYNGEE. V was cut by 3 bases and J by 3 bases, with 1 base left in between. CDR3 size: 10 residues. In DNA form, the CDR3 reads TGTGCCAGCAGCGACTACGAGCAGTACTTC. Amino acid sequence: CASSDYEQYF.

This clonotype was seen at least ten times. The CDR3 loop is CASRTSGGGSYEQYF. The CDR3, as DNA: TGTGCCAGTAGGACTAGCGGAGGGGGCTCCTACGAGCAGTACTTC. V gene TRBV19 combines with J gene TRBJ2-7, with TRBD2 identical over 9 bases. CDR1 LNHDA and CDR2 SQIVND come from the germline V gene (reference sequence). The CDR3 extends over 15 amino acids. Losses at the gene ends were 6 bases for V and 0 bases for J; bases not matched to a gene: 6. The whole variable domain, remainder taken from reference TRBV19 and TRBJ2-7, is DGGITQSPKYLFRKEGQNVTLSCEQNLNHDAMYWYRQDPGQGLRLIYYSQIVNDFQKGDIAEGYSVSREKKESFPLTVTSAQKNPTAFYLCASRTSGGGSYEQYFGPGTRLTVT.

This clonotype was observed many times. The chain couples TRBV5-1 to TRBJ1-4; no clear D gene. Germline V gene sequence: CDR1 SGHRS, CDR2 YFSETQ. Trimming shortened V by 0 bases and J by 7 bases, and 13 bases separated the two germline ends. CDR3 length: 15 residues. The CDR3 spells CASSLAALGSEKLFF. CDR3 DNA: TGCGCCAGCAGCTTGGCGGCCTTGGGCAGTGAAAAACTGTTTTTT.

This clonotype has at least ten counts. This chain connects TRBV6-1 to TRBJ2-5; TRBD1 is a possible D gene (5 bases). Per germline, CDR1 MNHNS and CDR2 SASEGT. The CDR3 is 14 amino acids. Trimming shortened V by 6 bases and J by 4 bases, and 15 bases separated the two germline ends. The CDR3 sequence: CASSGMTDRETQYF. The CDR3, as DNA: TGTGCCAGCAGCGGAATGACAGATAGAGAGACCCAGTACTTC.

This clonotype occurred many times. The chain has TRBV20-1 and TRBJ2-1; 14 positions match TRBD2. The length of the CDR3 is 17 residues. J gave up 8 bases and V 0 bases, and 9 bases lay outside the gene matches. Germline lookup yields CDR1 DFQATT and CDR2 SNEGSKA (reference sequence). The CDR3 loop reads CSARDYMGLAGVDEQFF. The CDR3, as DNA: TGCAGTGCTAGAGATTATATGGGACTAGCGGGAGTGGATGAGCAGTTCTTC.

With respect to this clonotype: Given a much more abundant clone one base away, this may be a read error. The chain couples TRBV14 to TRBJ2-1; possibly TRBD1 for D (5 bases). Germline V CDR1 and CDR2: SGHDN, FVKESK. Trimming took 5 bases from V and 8 from J, leaving 19 bases between them. The CDR3 sequence is 15 residues long. The CDR3 bases are TGTGCCAGCAGCTCTTTAGGTGGGGCCAAGGATGAGCAGTTCTTC. Translation: CASSSLGGAKDEQFF.

This clonotype was observed a few times. CDR3: CASSESPTSGTYEQYF. DNA for the CDR3: TGTGCCAGCAGCGAGTCCCCGACTAGCGGAACCTACGAGCAGTACTTC. The V and J genes are TRBV6-1 and TRBJ2-7; 9 nucleotides match TRBD2. Germline V CDR1 and CDR2: MNHNS, SASEGT. This CDR3 has 16 residues. V lost 6 bases and J lost 2; bases outside the gene matches: 11.

This clonotype was seen at least ten times. The chain combines TRBV5-1 with TRBJ2-1, with unresolved D. V gave up 0 bases and J gave up 0 bases, with 10 bases separating them. Germline lookup yields CDR1 SGHRS and CDR2 YFSETQ. This CDR3 comprises 16 residues. The CDR3 loop is CASSLVRPGSYNEQFF. In nucleotides, the CDR3 is TGCGCCAGCAGCTTGGTGCGCCCCGGCTCCTACAATGAGCAGTTCTTC.

Note on this clonotype: Since a much larger clone is just one base distant, this may be a read error. V is TRBV15 and J is TRBJ1-4; D possibly corresponds to TRBD1 (6 bases). Per germline, CDR1 LNHNV and CDR2 YYDKDF (reference sequence). This CDR3 comprises 14 residues. Trimming took off 5 bases at V and 4 bases at J, with 11 bases between the two ends. CDR3 bases: TGTGCCACCAGCCGGACAGAGGGTAATGAAAAACTGTTTTTT. This sequence encodes CATSRTEGNEKLFF.

This clonotype was seen at least ten times. The chain combines TRBV12-3 or TRBV12-4 with TRBJ1-6; D might be TRBD1 (5 bases). There are 12 residues in the CDR3. Trimming removed 4 bases from V and 8 bases from J, with 6 bases in between. In DNA form, the CDR3 reads TGTGCCAGCAGTTGGGGGTATTCACCCCTCCACTTT. Amino acid sequence: CASSWGYSPLHF.